Shown below are 6 T cell receptor beta chains from a single sample sequenced in a study of blood T cell repertoires in COVID-19. Here immunoSEQ multiplex PCR was the method, and the copy in TCRdb shows in-frame clones only, minus some. The data show more than 150,000 clones, with about 89% seen just once and 2% to 3% held by the top ten. The sequenced sample consisted of peripheral blood. All receptors come from a man aged 35-49 years with active or convalescent COVID-19.

V gene TRBV6-6 combines with J gene TRBJ1-6, with 9 nucleotides matching TRBD1. V lost 6 bases, J lost 8 bases, and 8 bases stayed unmatched. The CDR3 runs to 15 residues. Germline V lookup: CDR1 MNHNY, CDR2 SVGAGI (reference sequence). DNA for the CDR3: TGTGCCAGCAGCCCGACCGGGACAGGGTATTCACCCCTCCACTTT. Encoded protein: CASSPTGTGYSPLHF.

The V gene is TRBV5-1, the J gene TRBJ1-3; D is perhaps TRBD1 (5 bases). The V gene lost 5 bases and the J gene lost 2 bases, with 11 bases spanning the gap. Germline loops: CDR1 SGHRS, CDR2 YFSETQ. The CDR3 runs 14 residues. The CDR3 nucleotides are TGCGCCAGCAGAGATGGACACCCTGGAAACACCATATATTTT. Its translation is CASRDGHPGNTIYF.

V is TRBV10-1 and J is TRBJ2-7; TRBD2 agrees at 10 bases. CDR3 length: 13 residues. CDR1 and CDR2 from the germline V gene are WNHNN and SYGVQD (reference sequence). V shed 6 bases and J 3 bases; nucleotides not matched to a gene: 2. Here the CDR3 reads CASRLAGFYEQYF. DNA for the CDR3: TGCGCCAGCAGACTAGCGGGGTTCTACGAGCAGTACTTC.

A word on this clone: Other DNA sequences in this specimen translate into the identical CDR3. The rearrangement links TRBV6-5 to TRBJ1-1, with D tentatively TRBD1 (5 bases). Germline V gene lookup returns CDR1 MNHEY and CDR2 SVGAGI. Trimming took off 5 bases at V and 3 bases at J, with 13 bases between the two ends. This CDR3 contains 14 residues. DNA for the CDR3: TGTGCCAGCAGTCTCCTAGGGGCAGACACTGAAGCTTTCTTT. Translation gives CASSLLGADTEAFF.

The chain employs TRBV5-1 and TRBJ1-3, with D perhaps matching TRBD1 (5 bases). The germline V gene encodes CDR1 SGHRS and CDR2 YFSETQ. Deletions cut 0 bases from V and 0 bases from J, with 10 bases between. This CDR3 comprises 16 residues. Here the CDR3 reads CASSLGGLNSGNTIYF. CDR3 bases: TGCGCCAGCAGCTTGGGGGGCCTTAACTCTGGAAACACCATATATTTT.

V and J are TRBV25-1 and TRBJ1-6, with D unclear. Looked up from germline, CDR1 is MGHDK and CDR2 is SYGVNS. Trimming stripped 6 bases from V and 7 bases from J, with 19 bases between. The CDR3 is 16 residues long. The CDR3 sequence: CASSAPRPGENSPLHF. The CDR3 DNA follows: TGTGCCAGCAGCGCCCCGCGGCCGGGTGAAAATTCACCCCTCCACTTT.